The 28 T cell receptor beta chains presented below share a single source sample, sequenced in a study of T cell responses to AZD1222 COVID-19 vaccine. Assay: immunoSEQ multiplex PCR; the TCRdb copy retains only in-frame clones and omits some. This sample has some 150,000 clones, with 92% found just once. The specimen was peripheral blood, collected 28 days after the second AZD1222 dose. The receptors stem from an adult who received the AZD1222 COVID-19 vaccine.

The rearrangement uses TRBV7-9 and TRBJ2-1; D gene uncertain. The germline V and J ends were trimmed by 5 bases and 3 bases, with 14 bases remaining between them. Germline-derived CDR1 and CDR2 are SEHNR and FQNEAQ (reference sequence). The CDR3 length is 15 residues. As DNA, the CDR3 is TGTGCCAGCAGCCCCTCTGGTCGAGTCTACAATGAGCAGTTCTTC. Residues: CASSPSGRVYNEQFF.

The chain is built from TRBV7-2 and TRBJ2-5; 7 nucleotides align to TRBD2. J gave up 8 bases and V 1 base, and 7 bases lay outside the gene matches. Germline V gives CDR1 SGHTA, CDR2 FQGNSA. CDR3 length equals 14 residues. DNA of the CDR3: TGTGCCAGCAGCTTAGTAGGGGACTATTTCACCCAGTACTTC. It yields the protein CASSLVGDYFTQYF.

This chain links TRBV6-8 with TRBJ2-7, with a weak D call TRBD1 (6 bases). CDR3 length equals 18 residues. V lost 7 bases to trimming and J lost 7 bases, with 32 bases between them. Germline CDR1 MNHGY, CDR2 SAAAGT. As DNA, the CDR3 is TGTGCCAGCAATCCGGCCGGGCAGGGGCCCATCCCTACGGGGGAGCAGTACTTC. This gives the protein CASNPAGQGPIPTGEQYF.

The J gene is TRBJ1-6, the V gene TRBV25-1; D unresolved. The germline V gene encodes CDR1 MGHDK and CDR2 SYGVNS. Trimming removed 4 bases from V and 7 bases from J, with 8 bases in between. This CDR3 is built from 13 residues. The CDR3: CASSGVENSPLHF. CDR3 in DNA: TGTGCCAGCAGTGGGGTAGAGAATTCACCCCTCCACTTT.

The chain has TRBV11-2 and TRBJ2-5; D gene uncertain. The CDR3 loop spans 16 amino acids. V dropped 5 bases and J dropped 3 bases, with 19 bases sitting between them. The germline gives CDR1 SGHAT, CDR2 FQNNGV. The CDR3 DNA follows: TGTGCCAGCAGCCCCGCCGGCGGTGTGCCCAAAGAGACCCAGTACTTC. Translated, it gives CASSPAGGVPKETQYF.

There are a few counts of this clone. The J gene is TRBJ2-7, the V gene TRBV28; 10 bases are shared with TRBD1. The CDR3 is 15 residues long. The ends lost 6 bases at V and 7 bases at J; junction bases unmatched: 12. The germline CDR1 and CDR2 sequences are MDHEN and SYDVKM. The CDR3 here is CASSPLPGQGWEQYF. The CDR3, as DNA: TGTGCCAGCAGCCCTCTCCCGGGACAGGGGTGGGAGCAGTACTTC.

The chain recombines TRBV28 with TRBJ1-5; D remains ambiguous. The length of the CDR3 is 13 residues. The germline V gene has CDR1 MDHEN and CDR2 SYDVKM. V was trimmed by 5 bases and J by 2 bases, leaving 7 bases between them. Here the CDR3 reads CASSPPGNQPQHF. CDR3 in DNA: TGTGCCAGCAGTCCCCCCGGCAATCAGCCCCAGCATTTT. The whole variable domain, remainder taken from reference TRBV28 and TRBJ1-5, is DVKVTQSSRYLVKRTGEKVFLECVQDMDHENMFWYRQDPGLGLRLIYFSYDVKMKEKGDIPEGYSVSREKKERFSLILESASTNQTSMYLCASSPPGNQPQHFGDGTRLSIL.

The chain employs TRBV5-1 and TRBJ2-7; TRBD2 matches at 8 bases. Germline CDR1 is SGHRS and CDR2 is YFSETQ. The CDR3 contains 13 residues. V lost 3 bases and J lost 3; bases outside the gene matches: 2. The CDR3 DNA sequence: TGCGCCAGCAGCTCGCGGGGGGACTACGAGCAGTACTTC. Translation: CASSSRGDYEQYF.

The chain employs TRBV14 and TRBJ2-5, with 10 nucleotides matching TRBD1. Looked up from germline, CDR1 is SGHDN and CDR2 is FVKESK. The CDR3 sequence is 17 residues long. J lost 6 bases, V lost 0 bases, and 10 bases had no gene match. In DNA form, the CDR3 reads TGTGCCAGCAGCCAAGAACCGGACAGGGGGTGGGAGAAGACCCAGTACTTC. Translated, it gives CASSQEPDRGWEKTQYF.

This chain links TRBV5-1 with TRBJ1-5; 7 bases match TRBD1. In germline, CDR1 is SGHRS, CDR2 YFSETQ. This CDR3 region has 13 residues. V shed 4 bases and J 7 bases; nucleotides not matched to a gene: 5. In DNA, the CDR3 is TGCGCCAGCAGCGCAGGGGGGTTACAGCCCCAGCATTTT. This gives the protein CASSAGGLQPQHF. The entire variable domain, with the rest obtained from reference TRBV5-1 and TRBJ1-5, is as follows: KAGVTQTPRYLIKTRGQQVTLSCSPISGHRSVSWYQQTPGQGLQFLFEYFSETQRNKGNFPGRFSGRQFSNSRSEMNVSTLELGDSALYLCASSAGGLQPQHFGDGTRLSIL.

V gene TRBV2 combines with J gene TRBJ2-4, with 11 bases aligning to TRBD2. Germline CDR1 and CDR2: SNHLY and FYNNEI. V shed 4 bases, J shed 0 bases, and the junction held 5 bases outside the gene matches. The CDR3 extends over 17 amino acids. CDR3 DNA: TGTGCCAGCAGTGGACTAGCGGGGCCCCTAGCCAAAAACATTCAGTACTTC. Residues: CASSGLAGPLAKNIQYF.

The V gene is TRBV6-4, the J gene TRBJ2-7; 10 bases agree with TRBD1. Losses at the gene ends were 3 bases for V and 2 bases for J; bases not matched to a gene: 7. CDR3 size: 16 residues. CDR1 and CDR2 (germline): MRHNA, SNTAGT. CDR3 DNA sequence: TGTGCCAGCAGTGAAGGGCCGGGGACAGGGGCCTACGAGCAGTACTTC. It translates to CASSEGPGTGAYEQYF.

The chain couples TRBV27 to TRBJ2-1, with 9 positions matching TRBD2. V shed 0 bases and J 4 bases; nucleotides not matched to a gene: 1. Germline V lookup: CDR1 MNHEY, CDR2 SMNVEV (reference sequence). The CDR3 is 15 amino acids. In DNA form, the CDR3 reads TGTGCCAGCAGTTTATCGCGGGAGGGGTACAATGAGCAGTTCTTC. It specifies CASSLSREGYNEQFF.

This clone has just one count. This rearrangement joins TRBV7-9 to TRBJ2-2; tentatively, D is TRBD2 (7 bases). V lost 8 bases to trimming and J lost 4 bases, with 17 bases between them. This CDR3 contains 15 residues. Germline V gives CDR1 SEHNR, CDR2 FQNEAQ (reference sequence). CDR3 bases: TGTGCCAGCGGACCAGGGGCTAGCGGCACCGGGGAGCTGTTTTTT. It is translated as CASGPGASGTGELFF. The whole variable domain, remainder taken from reference TRBV7-9 and TRBJ2-2, is DTGVSQNPRHKITKRGQNVTFRCDPISEHNRLYWYRQTLGQGPEFLTYFQNEAQLEKSRLLSDRFSAERPKGSFSTLEIQRTEQGDSAMYLCASGPGASGTGELFFGEGSRLTVL.

V usage is TRBV6-1 and J usage is TRBJ1-5, with unresolved D. CDR1 is MNHNS and CDR2 is SASEGT in the germline V gene. CDR3 length: 13 residues. V was cut by 3 bases and J by 2 bases, with 5 bases left in between. In DNA form, the CDR3 reads TGTGCCAGCAGTGATCTCGGCAATCAGCCCCAGCATTTT. This sequence encodes CASSDLGNQPQHF.

The chain employs TRBV27 and TRBJ2-1; 8 bases map to TRBD2. The germline V gene encodes CDR1 MNHEY and CDR2 SMNVEV (reference sequence). The CDR3 runs to 17 residues. Trimming removed 4 bases from V and 1 base from J; junction bases left unmatched: 9. The CDR3: CASSSPGVAGSYNEQFF. The CDR3 DNA follows: TGTGCCAGCAGTTCCCCGGGGGTAGCGGGGTCCTACAATGAGCAGTTCTTC.

The CDR3, as DNA: TGTGCCACCACCCAAAGGGGGTTAGATGAGCAGTTCTTC. As protein: CATTQRGLDEQFF. The chain uses TRBV24-1 and TRBJ2-1; tentative D call: TRBD1 (6 bases). This CDR3 has 13 amino acids. Trimming took off 8 bases at V and 8 bases at J, with 15 bases between the two ends. Per the germline V gene, CDR1 is KGHDR and CDR2 is SFDVKD.

This chain joins TRBV4-2 and TRBJ2-2; no firm D call. The V gene lost 1 base and the J gene lost 0 bases, with 12 bases spanning the gap. In germline, CDR1 is LGHNA, CDR2 YNFKEQ. The CDR3 has 17 residues. This CDR3 is CASSQGDFAANTGELFF. The CDR3 DNA reads TGTGCCAGCAGCCAAGGGGATTTCGCAGCGAACACCGGGGAGCTGTTTTTT.

The chain has TRBV10-1 and TRBJ2-1; a weak D match, TRBD2 (5 bases). Trimming removed 10 bases from V and 1 base from J, with 14 bases in between. Germline lookup yields CDR1 WNHNN and CDR2 SYGVQD (reference sequence). The CDR3 runs 14 residues. The CDR3: CATSDSPSYNEQFF. CDR3 bases: TGCGCCACCTCGGACTCTCCTTCCTACAATGAGCAGTTCTTC.

This chain joins TRBV11-2 and TRBJ2-3, with D perhaps TRBD1 (5 bases). The CDR3 sequence is 15 residues long. The V end lost 0 bases, the J end lost 4 bases, and 11 bases lay between the germline ends. The germline V gene encodes CDR1 SGHAT and CDR2 FQNNGV. DNA for the CDR3: TGTGCCAGCAGCTTAGATTTGGGGCCCGCAGATACGCAGTATTTT. This encodes CASSLDLGPADTQYF.

The chain couples TRBV9 to TRBJ2-5, with D tentatively TRBD1 or TRBD2 (5 bases each). Germline CDR1 and CDR2: SGDLS and YYNGEE. The CDR3 spans 14 residues. Trimming left V 4 bases short and J 4 bases short, with 14 bases between. The CDR3 region is CASSLVTGGETQYF. The CDR3 DNA is TGTGCCAGCAGCCTTGTGACTGGGGGAGAGACCCAGTACTTC.

A few counts support this clone. This chain uses TRBV7-2 with TRBJ2-7; D possibly corresponds to TRBD1 (5 bases). This CDR3 is 14 amino acids long. The V gene's germline CDR1 is SGHTA and CDR2 FQGNSA. V lost 3 bases and J 3 bases, leaving 12 bases between the germline ends. CDR3 sequence reads: CASSFAVRGYEQYF. The CDR3 DNA follows: TGTGCCAGCAGCTTTGCCGTTAGGGGCTACGAGCAGTACTTC.

The chain employs TRBV30 and TRBJ2-2, with D hard to call. Per the germline V gene, CDR1 is GTSNPN and CDR2 is SVGIG (reference sequence). V was cut by 2 bases and J by 2 bases, with 0 bases left in between. CDR3 size: 11 residues. The DNA for the CDR3 is TGTGCCTGGAGTAACACCGGGGAGCTGTTTTTT. As protein: CAWSNTGELFF.

This rearrangement joins TRBV14 to TRBJ2-7; D tentatively fits TRBD1 or TRBD2 (5 bases each). Germline V lookup: CDR1 SGHDN, CDR2 FVKESK. The CDR3 contains 13 residues. The V gene lost 4 bases and the J gene lost 9 bases, with 16 bases spanning the gap. CDR3 amino acids: CASSPRGGLGQYF. In nucleotides, the CDR3 is TGTGCCAGCAGCCCCCGTGGGGGTTTGGGGCAGTACTTC.

The rearrangement links TRBV2 to TRBJ1-2; no clear D. V was cut by 6 bases and J by 8 bases, with 13 bases left in between. In germline, CDR1 is SNHLY, CDR2 FYNNEI. CDR3 length equals 12 residues. The CDR3 region is CASRVGPSGYTF. As DNA, the CDR3 is TGTGCCAGCAGAGTTGGCCCCTCGGGCTACACCTTC. Full variable domain (remainder filled in from reference TRBV2 and TRBJ1-2): EPEVTQTPSHQVTQMGQEVILRCVPISNHLYFYWYRQILGQKVEFLVSFYNNEISEKSEIFDDQFSVERPDGSNFTLKIRSTKLEDSAMYFCASRVGPSGYTFGSGTRLTVV.

This clone was detected only once. The chain combines TRBV9 with TRBJ2-3, with D possibly matching TRBD1 (6 bases). Between the trimmed V and J ends, which lost 0 bases and 2 bases, there was a span of 13 bases. The CDR3 loop spans 16 amino acids. CDR1 SGDLS and CDR2 YYNGEE come from the germline V gene. In DNA form, the CDR3 reads TGTGCCAGCAGCGTAGGGATGGACAGACCCACAGATACGCAGTATTTT. Amino acid sequence: CASSVGMDRPTDTQYF.

V is TRBV3-1 (or the pseudogene TRBV3-2) and J is TRBJ1-2; D not resolved. CDR1 is LGHDT and CDR2 is YNNKEL in the germline V gene (reference sequence). The CDR3 sequence is 15 residues long. Trimming left V 4 bases short and J 4 bases short, with 16 bases between. The CDR3: CASSLLNQPSYGYTF. The CDR3 coding sequence is TGTGCCAGCAGCCTACTTAACCAGCCCTCCTATGGCTACACCTTC.

This chain links TRBV25-1 with TRBJ1-2; a possible D gene is TRBD1 (6 bases). The CDR3 loop spans 16 amino acids. Germline CDR1 and CDR2: MGHDK and SYGVNS. V lost 4 bases, J lost 7 bases, and 22 bases lay in between. This chain's CDR3 is CASSGGPGRGLSGYTF. The CDR3 DNA reads as TGTGCCAGCAGTGGGGGGCCCGGCCGGGGGTTATCTGGCTACACCTTC.